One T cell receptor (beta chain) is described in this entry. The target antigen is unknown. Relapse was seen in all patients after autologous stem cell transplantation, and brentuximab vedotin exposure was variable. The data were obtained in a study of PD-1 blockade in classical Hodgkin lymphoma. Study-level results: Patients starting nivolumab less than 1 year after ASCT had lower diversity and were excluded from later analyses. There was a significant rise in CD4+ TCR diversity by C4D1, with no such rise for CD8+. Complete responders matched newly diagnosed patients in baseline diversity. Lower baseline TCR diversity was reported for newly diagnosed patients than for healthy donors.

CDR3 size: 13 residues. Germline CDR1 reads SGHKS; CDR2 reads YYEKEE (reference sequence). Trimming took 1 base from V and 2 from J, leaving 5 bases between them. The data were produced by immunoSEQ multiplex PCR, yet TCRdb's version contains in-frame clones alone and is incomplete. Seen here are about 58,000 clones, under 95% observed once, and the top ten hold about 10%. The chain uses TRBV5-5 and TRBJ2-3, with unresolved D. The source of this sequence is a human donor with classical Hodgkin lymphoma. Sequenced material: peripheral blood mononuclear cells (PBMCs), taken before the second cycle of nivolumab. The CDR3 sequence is CASSLSNTDTQYF. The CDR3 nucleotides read TGTGCCAGCAGCTTGAGCAACACAGATACGCAGTATTTT.